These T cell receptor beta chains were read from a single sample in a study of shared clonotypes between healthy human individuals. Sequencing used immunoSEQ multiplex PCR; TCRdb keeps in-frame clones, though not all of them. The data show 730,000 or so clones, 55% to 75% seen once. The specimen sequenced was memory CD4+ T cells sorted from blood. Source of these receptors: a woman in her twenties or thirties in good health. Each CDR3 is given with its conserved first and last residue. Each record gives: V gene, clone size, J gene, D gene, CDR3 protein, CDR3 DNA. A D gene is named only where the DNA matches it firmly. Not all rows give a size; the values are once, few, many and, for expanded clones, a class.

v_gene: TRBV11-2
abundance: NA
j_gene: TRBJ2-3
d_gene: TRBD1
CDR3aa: CASSPLQGRGTDTQYF
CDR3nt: TGTGCCAGCAGCCCCCTACAGGGGCGTGGGACAGATACGCAGTATTTT

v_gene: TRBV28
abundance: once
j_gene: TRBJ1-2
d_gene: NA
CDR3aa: CASSPLPTRDGYTF
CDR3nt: TGTGCCAGCAGTCCACTACCGACCAGGGATGGCTACACCTTC

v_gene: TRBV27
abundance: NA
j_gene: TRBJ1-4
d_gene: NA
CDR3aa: CASSLYDTGEKLFF
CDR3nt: TGTGCCAGCAGTCTATACGACACGGGGGAAAAACTGTTTTTT

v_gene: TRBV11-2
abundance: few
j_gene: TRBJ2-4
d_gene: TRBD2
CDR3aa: CASSLNPRLAGNIQYF
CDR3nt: TGTGCCAGCAGCTTAAACCCGAGACTAGCGGGAAACATTCAGTACTTC

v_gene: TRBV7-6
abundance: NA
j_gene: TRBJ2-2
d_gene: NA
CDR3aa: CASSRSQANTGELFF
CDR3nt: TGTGCCAGCAGCAGGTCGCAGGCGAACACCGGGGAGCTGTTTTTT

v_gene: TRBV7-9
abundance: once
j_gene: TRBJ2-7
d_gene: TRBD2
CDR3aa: CASSSASGDYEQYF
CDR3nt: TGTGCCAGCAGCTCTGCTAGCGGGGATTACGAGCAGTACTTC

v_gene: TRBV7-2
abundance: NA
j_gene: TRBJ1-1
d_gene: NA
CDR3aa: CASSSVGLVTEAFF
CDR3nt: TGTGCCAGCAGCTCCGTAGGGTTGGTCACTGAAGCTTTCTTT

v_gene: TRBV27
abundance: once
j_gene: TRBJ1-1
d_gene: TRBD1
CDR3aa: CASSPRTGGLSTEAFF
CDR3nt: TGTGCCAGCAGTCCACGGACAGGAGGCCTCAGCACTGAAGCTTTCTTT

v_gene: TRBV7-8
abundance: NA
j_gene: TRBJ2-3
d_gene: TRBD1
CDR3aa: CASLSQGTSTDTQYF
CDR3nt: TGTGCCAGCCTCTCACAGGGGACGAGCACAGATACGCAGTATTTT

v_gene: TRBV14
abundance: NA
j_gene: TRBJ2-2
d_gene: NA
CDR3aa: CASSGGPLRTGELFF
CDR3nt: TGTGCCAGCAGTGGGGGGCCCCTCAGGACCGGGGAGCTGTTTTTT

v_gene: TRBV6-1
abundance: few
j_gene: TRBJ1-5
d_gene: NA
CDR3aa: CASGGNQPQHF
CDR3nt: TGTGCCAGCGGGGGCAATCAGCCCCAGCATTTT

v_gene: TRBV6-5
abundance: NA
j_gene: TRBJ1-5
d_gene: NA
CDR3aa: CASTEAGAEQPQHF
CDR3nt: TGTGCCAGCACGGAGGCAGGGGCGGAACAGCCCCAGCATTTT

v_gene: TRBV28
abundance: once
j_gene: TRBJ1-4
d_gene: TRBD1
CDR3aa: CASNSQGAWEKLFF
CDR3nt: TGTGCCAGCAATTCTCAGGGGGCGTGGGAAAAACTGTTTTTT

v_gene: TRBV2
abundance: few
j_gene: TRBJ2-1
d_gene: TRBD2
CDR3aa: CASSELAGPAEQFF
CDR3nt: TGTGCCAGCAGTGAGCTAGCGGGACCGGCCGAGCAGTTCTTC

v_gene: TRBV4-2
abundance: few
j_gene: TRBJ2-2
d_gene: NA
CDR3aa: CASSQELAANTGELFF
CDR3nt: TGTGCCAGCAGCCAAGAACTCGCGGCAAACACCGGGGAGCTGTTTTTT

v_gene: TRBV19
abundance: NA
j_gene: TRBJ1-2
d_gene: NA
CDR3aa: CASSTSGTPWAEGYTF
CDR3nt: TGTGCCAGTAGTACCTCCGGGACCCCTTGGGCCGAGGGCTACACCTTC

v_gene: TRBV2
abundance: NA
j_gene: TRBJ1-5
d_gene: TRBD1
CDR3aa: CASSEGGQDNQPQHF
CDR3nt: TGTGCCAGCAGTGAAGGGGGACAGGACAATCAGCCCCAGCATTTT

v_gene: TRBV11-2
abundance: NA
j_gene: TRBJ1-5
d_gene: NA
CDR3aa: CASSWGSAGNQPQHF
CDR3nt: TGTGCCAGCAGCTGGGGCTCGGCGGGCAATCAGCCCCAGCATTTT

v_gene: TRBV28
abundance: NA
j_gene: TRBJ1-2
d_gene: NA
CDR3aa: CATMYKGFSRGYTF
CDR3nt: TGTGCCACCATGTATAAAGGCTTCTCGCGAGGCTACACCTTC

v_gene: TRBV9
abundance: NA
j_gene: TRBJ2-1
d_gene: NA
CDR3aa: CASSVVVGALNEQFF
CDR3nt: TGTGCCAGCAGCGTAGTGGTGGGAGCGCTTAATGAGCAGTTCTTC

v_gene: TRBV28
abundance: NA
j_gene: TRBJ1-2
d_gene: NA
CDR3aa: CASSSSLIPYGYTF
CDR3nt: TGTGCCAGCAGTTCCTCACTAATACCCTATGGCTACACCTTC

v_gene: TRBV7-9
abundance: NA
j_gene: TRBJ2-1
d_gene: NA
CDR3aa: CASSSQDIEQFF
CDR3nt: TGTGCCAGCAGCTCCCAGGACATTGAGCAGTTCTTC

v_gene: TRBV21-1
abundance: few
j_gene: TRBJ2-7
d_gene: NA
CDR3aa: CASGNPGTGTSEQYF
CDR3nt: TGTGCCAGCGGAAACCCCGGGACAGGGACCTCTGAGCAGTACTTC

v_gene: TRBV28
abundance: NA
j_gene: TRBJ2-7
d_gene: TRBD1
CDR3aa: CASFGTGARSYEQYF
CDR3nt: TGTGCCAGCTTCGGCACAGGGGCCCGCTCCTACGAGCAGTACTTC

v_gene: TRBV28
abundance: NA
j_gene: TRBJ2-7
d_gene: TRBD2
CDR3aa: CASSFSGGGYEQYF
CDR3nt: TGTGCCAGCAGTTTTTCGGGAGGAGGCTACGAGCAGTACTTC

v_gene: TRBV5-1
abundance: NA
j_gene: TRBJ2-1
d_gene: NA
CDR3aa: CASSLERGVPYNEQFF
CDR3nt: TGCGCCAGCAGCTTGGAGCGTGGGGTTCCCTACAATGAGCAGTTCTTC

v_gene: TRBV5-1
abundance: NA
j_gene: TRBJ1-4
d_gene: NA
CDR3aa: CASSLEGGEEKLFF
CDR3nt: TGCGCCAGCAGCTTGGAGGGAGGGGAGGAAAAACTGTTTTTT

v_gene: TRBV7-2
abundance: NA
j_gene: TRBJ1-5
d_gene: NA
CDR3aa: CASSLNWNGGNQPQHF
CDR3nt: TGTGCCAGCAGCTTAAATTGGAATGGGGGCAATCAGCCCCAGCATTTT

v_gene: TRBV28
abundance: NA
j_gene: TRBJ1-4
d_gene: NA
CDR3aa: CASSPPEAWGKLFF
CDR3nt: TGTGCCAGCAGTCCCCCGGAAGCGTGGGGAAAACTGTTTTTT

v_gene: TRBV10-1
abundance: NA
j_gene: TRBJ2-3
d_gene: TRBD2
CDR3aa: CASSGSGVGPKYF
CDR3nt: TGCGCCAGCAGTGGTAGCGGGGTAGGTCCAAAGTATTTT

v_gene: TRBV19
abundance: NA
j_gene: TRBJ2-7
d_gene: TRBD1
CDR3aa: CASSTGTGTYEQYF
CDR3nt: TGTGCCAGTAGTACCGGGACAGGGACCTACGAGCAGTACTTC